This T cell receptor beta chain was obtained from a study of T-cell reconstitution after alpha-beta-depleted transplantation in children. Findings and limits, study-wide: From newly produced T cells came most of the T-cell counts and diversity one year after transplant.

Germline loops: CDR1 DFQATT, CDR2 SNEGSKA (reference sequence). V was shortened by 0 bases and J by 6 bases, with 12 bases between the two germline ends. The CDR3 loop spans 13 amino acids. The authors prepared the TCRbeta library with unique molecular identifiers. From the PCR reads, TCRdb called clonotypes with MiXCR, one entry per CDR3 protein. Seen here are around 500,000 distinct CDR3 sequences, 20% to 25% observed once, and the top ten hold roughly an eighth. The sample holds many counts of this clonotype. Antigen unknown. This specimen consisted of PBMCs, mostly from graft donor cells, obtained 360 days after TCRalphabeta/CD19-depleted stem cell transplant. The J gene is TRBJ2-7, the V gene TRBV20-1; no definite D call. The sequence derives from a boy less than two years old who had a stem cell transplant for acute myeloid leukemia, so the T cells may come from the graft donor. The CDR3 loop reads CSAREAPKSEQYV. The CDR3 DNA reads as TGCAGTGCTAGAGAAGCCCCGAAGAGCGAGCAGTACGTC.